These 24 T cell receptor beta chains were sequenced from one sample in a study of T-cell reconstitution after alpha-beta-depleted transplantation in children. Using unique molecular identifiers, the investigators prepared the TCRbeta library. TCRdb reprocessed the PCR reads with MiXCR, giving one entry per CDR3 protein. This table has around 960,000 distinct CDR3 sequences, around 30% appearing once. Sequencing was performed on PBMCs, mostly from graft donor cells, taken 360 days after TCRalphabeta/CD19-depleted stem cell transplant. The receptors derive from a boy in the first two years of life who had a stem cell transplant for SCID, so the T cells may come from the graft donor.

The genes are TRBV27 and TRBJ2-3; D possibly corresponds to TRBD1 (6 bases). The CDR3 sequence is 15 residues long. The germline V gene has CDR1 MNHEY and CDR2 SMNVEV (reference sequence). Between the trimmed V and J ends, which lost 5 bases and 2 bases, there was a span of 14 bases. Here the CDR3 reads CASSPYRVPTDTQYF. DNA of the CDR3: TGTGCCAGCAGTCCTTACAGGGTCCCCACAGATACGCAGTATTTT.

This clonotype appeared a single time. The V gene is TRBV4-3, the J gene TRBJ2-1; D possibly corresponds to TRBD1 (5 bases). The germline gives CDR1 LGHNA, CDR2 YSLEER. V gave up 3 bases and J gave up 6 bases, with 18 bases separating them. This CDR3 has 16 amino acids. CDR3 loop: CASSQGVGQWLNEQFF. The CDR3 DNA follows: TGCGCCAGCAGCCAGGGCGTAGGACAATGGCTCAATGAGCAGTTCTTC.

This clonotype was detected a few times. V and J are TRBV5-1 and TRBJ2-1; the match to TRBD1 covers 8 bases. V shed 2 bases, J shed 7 bases, and the junction held 5 bases outside the gene matches. The CDR3 contains 14 residues. CDR1 is SGHRS and CDR2 is YFSETQ in the germline V gene. This CDR3 reads CASSFRTGWNEQFF. CDR3 coding DNA: TGCGCCAGCAGCTTCAGGACAGGGTGGAATGAGCAGTTCTTC.

V gene TRBV28 combines with J gene TRBJ1-1; D is ambiguous. CDR3 length: 16 amino acids. Germline CDR1 reads MDHEN; CDR2 reads SYDVKM. Trimming removed 6 bases from V and 0 bases from J, with 17 bases in between. CDR3 protein: CASSHTRPALNTEAFF. CDR3 bases: TGTGCCAGCAGCCATACCCGACCCGCCCTGAACACTGAAGCTTTCTTT.

This clonotype was recorded a few times. The V gene is TRBV7-9, the J gene TRBJ2-6; D gene ambiguous. Germline V gene data show CDR1 as SEHNR and CDR2 as FQNEAQ (reference sequence). The V gene lost 4 bases and the J gene lost 6 bases, with 16 bases spanning the gap. The CDR3 spans 16 residues. In nucleotides, the CDR3 is TGTGCCAGCAGCTCTTTCCCCAGGCAGCAGGCCAACGTCCTGACTTTC. This codes for CASSSFPRQQANVLTF.

There are many counts of this clonotype. CDR3 region: CASSRTSTGIADTQYF. The CDR3 DNA reads TGTGCCAGCAGCCGCACATCGACAGGCATCGCAGATACGCAGTATTTT. This rearrangement joins TRBV12-3 or TRBV12-4 to TRBJ2-3, with D possibly matching TRBD1 (6 bases). The V end lost 6 bases, the J end lost 4 bases, and 20 bases lay between the germline ends. This CDR3 contains 16 residues.

This clonotype was recorded a few times. The rearrangement uses TRBV4-2 and TRBJ1-1; D ambiguous. The V gene lost 0 bases and the J gene lost 1 base, with 6 bases spanning the gap. Germline assignment: CDR1 LGHNA and CDR2 YNFKEQ. The CDR3 runs 14 residues. CDR3 coding DNA: TGTGCCAGCAGCCAAGAACAGACGAACACTGAAGCTTTCTTT. It yields the protein CASSQEQTNTEAFF.

In this sample, this clonotype turned up a few times. The chain joins TRBV28 to TRBJ2-7; tentative D call: TRBD2 (5 bases). The CDR3 has 15 residues. Trimming removed 4 bases from V and 2 bases from J, with 15 bases in between. Germline CDR1 MDHEN, CDR2 SYDVKM. CDR3: CASSSKGELPYEQYF. The CDR3 nucleotides are TGTGCCAGCAGTTCGAAGGGAGAACTTCCCTACGAGCAGTACTTC. Full variable domain (missing parts from reference TRBV28 and TRBJ2-7): DVKVTQSSRYLVKRTGEKVFLECVQDMDHENMFWYRQDPGLGLRLIYFSYDVKMKEKGDIPEGYSVSREKKERFSLILESASTNQTSMYLCASSSKGELPYEQYFGPGTRLTVT.

This chain joins TRBV6-2 or TRBV6-3 and TRBJ2-1; perhaps D is TRBD1 or TRBD2 (7 bases each). The CDR3 loop spans 15 amino acids. CDR1 is MNHEY and CDR2 is SVGEGT in the germline V gene. Trimming removed 5 bases from V and 9 bases from J, with 20 bases in between. The CDR3 loop is CASSTGGRGRGEQFF. The CDR3 DNA sequence: TGTGCCAGCAGTACAGGAGGCAGGGGGAGGGGTGAGCAGTTCTTC.

The V gene is TRBV7-2, the J gene TRBJ2-3; D gene ambiguous. From germline, CDR1 is SGHTA and CDR2 FQGNSA. The CDR3 sequence is 13 residues long. The V and J ends lost 2 bases and 6 bases respectively, with 9 bases between them. CDR3 in amino acids: CASSLWRDDTQYF. The CDR3 bases are TGTGCCAGCAGCTTATGGCGAGACGATACGCAGTATTTT.

This chain uses TRBV18 with TRBJ2-5; 12 bases align to TRBD2. Germline CDR1 reads KGHSH; CDR2 reads LQKENI. The V and J ends lost 1 base and 0 bases, in that order; junction bases with no gene match: 0. The CDR3 spans 16 residues. The CDR3 is CASSPRTSGDQETQYF. The DNA for the CDR3 is TGTGCCAGCTCACCACGGACTAGCGGGGACCAAGAGACCCAGTACTTC. Complete variable domain (other parts from reference TRBV18 and TRBJ2-5): NAGVMQNPRHLVRRRGQEARLRCSPMKGHSHVYWYRQLPEEGLKFMVYLQKENIIDESGMPKERFSAEFPKEGPSILRIQQVVRGDSAAYFCASSPRTSGDQETQYFGPGTRLLVL.

This clonotype has just a few counts. V is TRBV29-1 and J is TRBJ2-5; D is possibly TRBD2 (6 bases). Germline loops: CDR1 SQVTM, CDR2 ANQGSEA. There are 13 residues in the CDR3. Deletions cut 1 base from V and 5 bases from J, with 11 bases between. The CDR3 DNA reads TGCAGCGTTGAAGGTCGGCTAGCGGAGACCCAGTACTTC. This encodes CSVEGRLAETQYF.

This clonotype came up a few times. The chain carries TRBV7-9 and TRBJ2-2; 8 bases map to TRBD2. The germline V gene has CDR1 SEHNR and CDR2 FQNEAQ (reference sequence). V trimming: 2 bases; J trimming: 4 bases; junction bases outside the gene matches: 6. This CDR3 contains 16 residues. This chain's CDR3 is CASSLTAGARTGELFF. The CDR3 DNA is TGTGCCAGCAGCTTAACAGCGGGGGCCCGCACCGGGGAGCTGTTTTTT.

This clonotype was seen only a few times. This sequence joins TRBV9 and TRBJ2-1, with D possibly being TRBD2 (5 bases). The V end was cut by 4 bases, the J end by 2 bases, with 13 bases between. This CDR3 spans 15 amino acids. Germline values: CDR1 SGDLS, CDR2 YYNGEE. The CDR3 is CASSPPGVPYNEQFF. The CDR3 DNA reads as TGTGCCAGCAGCCCCCCCGGGGTCCCCTACAATGAGCAGTTCTTC.

This clonotype was recorded a few times. V is TRBV6-1 and J is TRBJ2-1, with TRBD1 matching 10 bases. After removal of 5 bases from V and 6 bases from J, the junction contained 7 bases not matched to a gene. This CDR3 region has 15 residues. Germline assignment: CDR1 MNHNS and CDR2 SASEGT. The CDR3 DNA reads TGTGCCAGCAGTACGGACAGGGGGGATTTCAATGAGCAGTTCTTC. Translated, it gives CASSTDRGDFNEQFF.

The chain recombines TRBV7-4 with TRBJ1-2; D remains unclear. Trimming took 6 bases from V and 10 from J, leaving 18 bases between them. The CDR3 is 13 residues long. Germline V gene data show CDR1 as SGHVT and CDR2 as SQSDAQ. The CDR3 is CASRRAELTYYTF. CDR3 coding DNA: TGTGCCAGCAGACGGGCCGAGCTGACTTACTACACCTTC.

This clonotype occurred a few times. The chain couples TRBV24-1 to TRBJ2-1, with 7 bases fitting TRBD1. The V gene end was trimmed by 5 bases and the J gene end by 5 bases; junction bases not matched to a gene: 5. Germline assignment: CDR1 KGHDR and CDR2 SFDVKD. This CDR3 contains 14 residues. The CDR3: CATSGIQGNNEQFF. The CDR3 region has the DNA TGTGCCACCAGTGGCATACAGGGGAACAATGAGCAGTTCTTC.

This CDR3 is CSASPGEEANVLTF. The CDR3, as DNA: TGCAGTGCTAGTCCCGGCGAGGAGGCCAACGTCCTGACTTTC. The chain recombines TRBV20-1 with TRBJ2-6; no definite D call. Germline-derived CDR1 and CDR2 are DFQATT and SNEGSKA (reference sequence). V lost 3 bases and J 6 bases, leaving 12 bases between the germline ends. This CDR3 contains 14 residues.

The J gene is TRBJ1-1, the V gene TRBV6-5; TRBD1 matches 7 bases. V shed 1 base, J shed 1 base, and the junction held 9 bases outside the gene matches. In germline, CDR1 is MNHEY, CDR2 SVGAGI. The CDR3 has 17 amino acids. This chain's CDR3 is CASSYWRGQITNTEAFF. The DNA of the CDR3 is TGTGCCAGCAGTTACTGGCGGGGACAGATTACGAACACTGAAGCTTTCTTT.

The table lists this clonotype with a few counts. The chain couples TRBV6-1 to TRBJ1-2; 7 bases map to TRBD1. The CDR3 has 17 residues. Losses at the gene ends were 7 bases for V and 4 bases for J; bases not matched to a gene: 18. Germline values: CDR1 MNHNS, CDR2 SASEGT. The CDR3 reads CASMMGPSLGQLYGYTF. The CDR3 bases are TGTGCCAGCATGATGGGCCCCAGCCTGGGACAGCTCTATGGCTACACCTTC.

The rearrangement uses TRBV12-3 or TRBV12-4 and TRBJ1-1, with D perhaps matching TRBD1 (5 bases). Trimming removed 3 bases at V and 6 bases at J, with 17 bases between. This CDR3 is 15 amino acids long. The CDR3 spells CASSLGGGDGAEAFF. In nucleotides, the CDR3 is TGTGCCAGCAGTTTGGGGGGGGGAGATGGTGCTGAAGCTTTCTTT.

This clonotype was seen at least ten times. V gene TRBV12-3 or TRBV12-4 combines with J gene TRBJ2-3, with D possibly TRBD1 on 5 matching bases. CDR3 length: 14 residues. V was trimmed by 1 base and J by 3 bases, leaving 8 bases between them. CDR3 sequence (DNA): TGTGCCAGCAGTTTAGTCCAGGGAACAGATACGCAGTATTTT. This encodes CASSLVQGTDTQYF.

This clonotype appeared a few times. CDR3 region: CASSQEGRTGGVGYGYTF. DNA for the CDR3: TGCGCCAGCAGCCAAGAAGGACGGACAGGGGGGGTGGGGTATGGCTACACCTTC. V and J are TRBV4-3 and TRBJ1-2; 10 nucleotides agree with TRBD1. Trimming took 0 bases from V and 5 from J; bases not matched to a gene: 12. CDR3 size: 18 residues. In germline, CDR1 is LGHNA, CDR2 YSLEER.

This rearrangement joins TRBV20-1 to TRBJ2-3; D not resolved. There are 14 residues in the CDR3. Trimming took off 0 bases at V and 6 bases at J, with 13 bases between the two ends. Germline values: CDR1 DFQATT, CDR2 SNEGSKA (reference sequence). The CDR3 region has the DNA TGCAGTGCTAGAGACGCTCTCCTGACCGATACGCAGTATTTT. Protein: CSARDALLTDTQYF.